Below are 11 T cell receptor beta chains sequenced from a single sample in a study of metastatic and nonmetastatic thyroid tumors. TCRdb re-clonotyped the PCR reads through MiXCR. The sample includes about 3,500 clones, approximately 34% of them seen just once. Thyroid surgery was preceded by no treatment in any patient. Sequencing input: adjacent normal tissue. These receptors originate from a female donor with papillary thyroid cancer or a benign thyroid nodule (not recorded which). Some clones in this sample may be carry-over from other donors' samples.

This chain's CDR3 is CSARDQGRGRLTEAFF. Written as DNA, the CDR3 is TGCAGTGCTAGAGATCAAGGGCGAGGGAGGCTCACTGAAGCTTTCTTT. This chain joins TRBV20-1 and TRBJ1-1; no definite D call. The CDR3 covers 16 residues. From germline, CDR1 is DFQATT and CDR2 SNEGSKA (reference sequence). Trimming took off 0 bases at V and 4 bases at J, with 18 bases between the two ends.

V and J are TRBV20-1 and TRBJ2-3; TRBD2 might be the D (6 bases). From germline, CDR1 is DFQATT and CDR2 SNEGSKA (reference sequence). CDR3 size: 15 residues. V was shortened by 5 bases and J by 0 bases, with 15 bases between the two germline ends. The CDR3 bases are TGCAGTGCTCCCGGGGGTCGGTCTAGCACAGATACGCAGTATTTT. It is translated as CSAPGGRSSTDTQYF.

This clone is deemed large (0.1 to 1%). This chain uses TRBV9 with TRBJ1-2; D gene ambiguous. CDR3 length: 14 residues. The germline V and J ends were trimmed by 3 bases and 4 bases, with 13 bases remaining between them. CDR1 SGDLS and CDR2 YYNGEE come from the germline V gene. The CDR3 sequence is CASSAGPSGYGYTF. For the CDR3, the DNA is TGTGCCAGCAGCGCTGGACCCTCTGGCTATGGCTACACCTTC. The whole variable domain, filled in from reference TRBV9 and TRBJ1-2, reads DSGVTQTPKHLITATGQRVTLRCSPRSGDLSVYWYQQSLDQGLQFLIQYYNGEERAKGNILERFSAQQFPDLHSELNLSSLELGDSALYFCASSAGPSGYGYTFGSGTRLTVV.

This clone has at least ten counts. Just one base apart from a much larger clone, this may be a read error. Other nucleotide sequences from this sample produce the same CDR3. The chain carries TRBV7-6 and TRBJ1-1; D is unresolved. This CDR3 spans 12 amino acids. Germline V gives CDR1 SGHVS, CDR2 FNYEAQ. CDR3 residues: CALPRMNTEAFF. CDR3 nucleotide sequence: TGTGCCCTACCCAGAATGAACACTGAAGCCTTCTTT.

With regard to this clone: Other DNA sequences within the sample encode an identical CDR3. The chain combines TRBV12-3 or TRBV12-4 with TRBJ2-1; D is unclear. Trimming left V 1 base short and J 7 bases short, with 8 bases between. This CDR3 region has 13 residues. The CDR3 DNA sequence: TGTGCCAGCAGTTTAGGTTTGAGGAATGAGCAGTTCTTC. This sequence encodes CASSLGLRNEQFF.

V usage is TRBV6-1 and J usage is TRBJ2-7; weak D call: TRBD1 (6 bases). The CDR3 covers 15 residues. V gave up 1 base and J gave up 6 bases, with 16 bases separating them. Germline CDR1 reads MNHNS; CDR2 reads SASEGT. The CDR3 is CASSEGTALRGEQYV. CDR3 sequence (DNA): TGTGCCAGCAGTGAAGGGACAGCCCTTCGAGGCGAGCAGTACGTC.

Comments on this clone: Germline and junction disagree at one end, which may indicate a read error. The chain carries TRBV7-2 and TRBJ2-7; D uncertain. This CDR3 has 15 amino acids. The germline CDR1 and CDR2 sequences are SGHTA and FQGNSA. The DNA of the CDR3 is TGTGCCAGCAGCTTATGGGTCGCGAGCTCCGAAGAGCATTACTTC. Its protein product is CASSLWVASSEEHYF.

The genes are TRBV30 and TRBJ2-7; 9 nucleotides align to TRBD1. After removal of 2 bases from V and 2 bases from J, the junction contained 4 bases not matched to a gene. CDR1 and CDR2 from the germline V gene are GTSNPN and SVGIG (reference sequence). This CDR3 has 14 residues. The CDR3 sequence: CAWSRGQGPYEQYF. The CDR3 region has the DNA TGTGCCTGGAGTCGGGGACAGGGCCCCTACGAGCAGTACTTC.

The V and J genes are TRBV7-9 and TRBJ2-7; TRBD2 might be the D (6 bases). Trimming shortened V by 5 bases and J by 3 bases, and 14 bases separated the two germline ends. The CDR3 sequence is 14 residues long. Germline CDR1 is SEHNR and CDR2 is FQNEAQ (reference sequence). The CDR3 sequence: CASSPAGYNYEQYF. Written as DNA, the CDR3 is TGTGCCAGCAGCCCTGCGGGATACAACTACGAGCAGTACTTC.

About this clone: Sequence at one end of the junction differs from germline and may be a read error. The V call is TRBV18, the J call TRBJ2-7; D could derive from TRBD1 or TRBD2 (5 bases each). This CDR3 comprises 16 residues. Germline CDR1 reads KGHSH; CDR2 reads LQKENI. Written as DNA, the CDR3 is TGTGTCAGCTCGCAACTACCGGGACCGGGTAACTACGAGCAGTACTTC. The encoded protein is CVSSQLPGPGNYEQYF.

By share, this clone counts as medium-sized. The V gene is TRBV10-3, the J gene TRBJ1-2; 8 nucleotides align to TRBD1. With V trimmed by 6 bases and J by 4 bases, 7 bases remained unmatched. Germline V gene lookup returns CDR1 ENHRY and CDR2 SYGVKD. This CDR3 region has 14 residues. CDR3: CAIRPQGASYGYTF. CDR3 bases: TGTGCCATCAGGCCGCAGGGGGCCTCCTATGGCTACACCTTC.